This TCR beta chain emerged from a study of response to subunit inactivated influenza vaccine. Study results and caveats: After each seasonal influenza vaccination, few new T cells are recruited, the authors suggested.

With respect to this clonotype: No antigen is known for it.

A single record per CDR3 protein comes from TCRdb applying MiXCR to the RT-PCR reads. The sample lists roughly 620,000 distinct CDR3 sequences, roughly 12% occurring once. These sequences were also reported in another study, on T cells expressing NK-cell markers. In that study: Researchers built TCR beta cDNA using 5'RACE template switching with UMIs. Sequenced donors, eight in total, included seven who were HCMV-seropositive and one who was seronegative. As a fraction of CD8+ T cells, dominant NKG2C+ clonotypes reached about 1.0-7.0% in six donors. The study found these clonotypes also leading the CD3+CD56-NKG2C+ fraction in several donors.

The source of this sequence is a man in his forties or fifties who received an inactivated influenza vaccine. The sequencing used PBMCs from blood, collected on the day of vaccination.

The CDR3 nucleotides read TGTGCCAGCAGCCACGGGGTCAACACTGAAGCTTTCTTT. Protein product: CASSHGVNTEAFF. This chain links TRBV4-2 with TRBJ1-1; the D is unclear. The CDR3 length is 13 residues. Per the germline V gene, CDR1 is LGHNA and CDR2 is YNFKEQ. Trimming removed 3 bases at V and 2 bases at J, with 7 bases between.